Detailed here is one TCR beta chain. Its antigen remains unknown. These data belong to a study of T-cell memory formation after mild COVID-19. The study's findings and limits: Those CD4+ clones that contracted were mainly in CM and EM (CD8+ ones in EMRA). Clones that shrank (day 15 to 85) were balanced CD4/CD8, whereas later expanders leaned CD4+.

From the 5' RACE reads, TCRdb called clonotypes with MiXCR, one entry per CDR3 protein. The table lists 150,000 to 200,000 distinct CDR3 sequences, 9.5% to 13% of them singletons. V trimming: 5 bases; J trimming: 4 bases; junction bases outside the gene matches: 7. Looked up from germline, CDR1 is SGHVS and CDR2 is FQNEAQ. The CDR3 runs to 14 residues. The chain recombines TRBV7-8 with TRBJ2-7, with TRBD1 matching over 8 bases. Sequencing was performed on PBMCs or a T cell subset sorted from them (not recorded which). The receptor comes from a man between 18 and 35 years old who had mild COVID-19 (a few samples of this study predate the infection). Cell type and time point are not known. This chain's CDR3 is CASSLTDRAYEQYV. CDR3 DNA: TGTGCCAGCAGCCTCACGGACAGGGCGTACGAGCAGTACGTC.